These T cell receptor beta chains were read from a single sample in a study of T cells in Graves' hyperthyroidism and ophthalmopathy. TCRdb reprocessed the multiplex PCR reads with MiXCR, giving one entry per CDR3 protein. In the table there are approximately 600,000 distinct CDR3 sequences, 20% to 25% of which are singletons. The sample was blood. The receptors were gathered from a young man with Graves' ophthalmopathy. Each CDR3 is given with its conserved first and last residue. The order of the fields is J gene, clone size, V gene, D gene, CDR3 DNA, CDR3 protein. D genes are given only for firm matches. Not every row has a clone size; where given, it reads once, few, many or a size class.

j_call: TRBJ2-5
clone_size: few
v_call: TRBV7-2
d_call: TRBD2
cdr3_nt: TGTGCCAGCAGCCCGTGGACTAGCGGGAGATGGGAGACCCAGTACTTC
cdr3_aa: CASSPWTSGRWETQYF

j_call: TRBJ1-1
clone_size: many
v_call: TRBV5-1
d_call: TRBD1
cdr3_nt: TGCGCCAGCAACCTATTAATGCCCGGGACAGGGGGCGAAGCTTTCTTT
cdr3_aa: CASNLLMPGTGGEAFF

j_call: TRBJ1-4
clone_size: -
v_call: TRBV12-3/TRBV12-4
d_call: TRBD1
cdr3_nt: TGTGCCAGCAGTACCAGACAGGGATTAAATGAAAAACTGTTTTTT
cdr3_aa: CASSTRQGLNEKLFF

j_call: TRBJ2-7
clone_size: -
v_call: TRBV20-1
d_call: -
cdr3_nt: TGCAGTGCTAGAGATAAGAGCTCCTACGAGCAGTACTTC
cdr3_aa: CSARDKSSYEQYF

j_call: TRBJ1-2
clone_size: -
v_call: TRBV7-2
d_call: TRBD1
cdr3_nt: TGTGCCAGCAGTACTACAGGGGACCCTCTATATGGCTACACCTTC
cdr3_aa: CASSTTGDPLYGYTF

j_call: TRBJ2-7
clone_size: many
v_call: TRBV2
d_call: -
cdr3_nt: TGTGCCAGCAGTGTTAGGAAAGTTACGGGCTCATCCTACGAGCAGTACTTC
cdr3_aa: CASSVRKVTGSSYEQYF

j_call: TRBJ1-1
clone_size: -
v_call: TRBV6-5
d_call: -
cdr3_nt: TGTGCCAGCAGTTCGGGACCCCGGATGTCCACTGAAGCTTTCTTT
cdr3_aa: CASSSGPRMSTEAFF

j_call: TRBJ1-1
clone_size: few
v_call: TRBV20-1
d_call: -
cdr3_nt: TGCAGTGCTAAGGTGGGACCTGAAGCTTTCTTT
cdr3_aa: CSAKVGPEAFF

j_call: TRBJ2-7
clone_size: -
v_call: TRBV13
d_call: -
cdr3_nt: TGTGCCAGCAGCTTAGTTGTCGGAAACGAGCAGTACTTC
cdr3_aa: CASSLVVGNEQYF

j_call: TRBJ2-2
clone_size: -
v_call: TRBV2
d_call: -
cdr3_nt: TGTGCCAACCTCCGGAGCGCGAACACCGGGGAGCTGTTTTTT
cdr3_aa: CANLRSANTGELFF

j_call: TRBJ2-1
clone_size: few
v_call: TRBV20-1
d_call: -
cdr3_nt: TGCAGTGCTCACGGATCCAGCTCCTACAATGAGCAGTTCTTC
cdr3_aa: CSAHGSSSYNEQFF

j_call: TRBJ1-2
clone_size: few
v_call: TRBV19
d_call: -
cdr3_nt: TGTGCCAGTAACCCGAGCCCCTCTACTAACTATGGCTACACCTTC
cdr3_aa: CASNPSPSTNYGYTF

j_call: TRBJ2-1
clone_size: -
v_call: TRBV4-3
d_call: -
cdr3_nt: TGCGCCAGCAGTACCCTAGGAGGCTCCTACAATGAGCAGTTCTTC
cdr3_aa: CASSTLGGSYNEQFF

j_call: TRBJ1-1
clone_size: few
v_call: TRBV19
d_call: -
cdr3_nt: TGTGCCAGTAGTGCGATGACAGGTTCTGTGAACACTGAAGCTTTCTTT
cdr3_aa: CASSAMTGSVNTEAFF

j_call: TRBJ2-2
clone_size: many
v_call: TRBV6-1
d_call: -
cdr3_nt: TGTGCCAGCAGCTCGCAACAGGGGAACACCGGGGAGCTGTTTTTT
cdr3_aa: CASSSQQGNTGELFF

j_call: TRBJ2-1
clone_size: many
v_call: TRBV6-2/TRBV6-3
d_call: TRBD2
cdr3_nt: TGTGCCAGCAGTTACTCAACTAGCGGGTCCTACAATGAGCAGTTCTTC
cdr3_aa: CASSYSTSGSYNEQFF

j_call: TRBJ2-5
clone_size: -
v_call: TRBV28
d_call: TRBD2
cdr3_nt: TGTGCCGGCAGCCTGGGAGGGCTCGAGACCCAGTACTTC
cdr3_aa: CAGSLGGLETQYF

j_call: TRBJ1-5
clone_size: -
v_call: TRBV30
d_call: -
cdr3_nt: TGTGCCGCCTCAGGACAATCAAATCAGCCCCAGCATTTT
cdr3_aa: CAASGQSNQPQHF

j_call: TRBJ2-1
clone_size: many
v_call: TRBV2
d_call: TRBD2
cdr3_nt: TGTGCCAGCAGTGAAGTGGCGGGAGGGCCGAATGAGCAGTTCTTC
cdr3_aa: CASSEVAGGPNEQFF

j_call: TRBJ2-1
clone_size: many
v_call: TRBV10-3
d_call: TRBD2
cdr3_nt: TGTGCCATCAGCCGATCTAGCGGGAGGGCCGGCAATGAGCAGTTCTTC
cdr3_aa: CAISRSSGRAGNEQFF

j_call: TRBJ1-2
clone_size: -
v_call: TRBV25-1
d_call: -
cdr3_nt: TGTGCCAGCGCCCCCTCGGGGGGGGATCGCGGCTACACCTTC
cdr3_aa: CASAPSGGDRGYTF

j_call: TRBJ2-5
clone_size: few
v_call: TRBV11-2
d_call: -
cdr3_nt: TGTGCCAGCAGCTTATATCCCCCCCAGGGGGGACAAGAGACCCAGTACTTC
cdr3_aa: CASSLYPPQGGQETQYF

j_call: TRBJ2-1
clone_size: many
v_call: TRBV2
d_call: TRBD2
cdr3_nt: TGTGCCAGTGCCCCACTAGCGGGTTTTTACAATGAGCAGTTCTTC
cdr3_aa: CASAPLAGFYNEQFF

j_call: TRBJ2-7
clone_size: many
v_call: TRBV6-1
d_call: -
cdr3_nt: TGTGCCAGCAGTGACGGGCTGGCGGGGATCTACGAGCAGTACTTC
cdr3_aa: CASSDGLAGIYEQYF

j_call: TRBJ2-1
clone_size: few
v_call: TRBV28
d_call: TRBD2
cdr3_nt: TGTGCCAGCAGTGCCTCGGGACTACTGTACAATGAGCAGTTCTTC
cdr3_aa: CASSASGLLYNEQFF

j_call: TRBJ2-7
clone_size: -
v_call: TRBV4-1
d_call: -
cdr3_nt: TGCGCCAGCAGCCAAGAAGCGGGCGAGCAGTACTTC
cdr3_aa: CASSQEAGEQYF

j_call: TRBJ1-6
clone_size: few
v_call: TRBV12-3/TRBV12-4
d_call: -
cdr3_nt: TGTGCCAGCAGTTCACGGGGGGGTTCACCCCTCCACTTT
cdr3_aa: CASSSRGGSPLHF

j_call: TRBJ1-5
clone_size: -
v_call: TRBV20-1
d_call: -
cdr3_nt: TGCAGTGCTAGGACTAATGGGGGGGGTCAGCCCCAGCATTTT
cdr3_aa: CSARTNGGGQPQHF

j_call: TRBJ2-1
clone_size: few
v_call: TRBV3-1
d_call: -
cdr3_nt: TGTGCCAGCAGCCAAGGGACGGCCGCCTACAATGAGCAGTTCTTC
cdr3_aa: CASSQGTAAYNEQFF